The rows below give T cell receptor beta chains drawn from one sample of a study of CD8+CD57+ T cells in acquired aplastic anemia. TCRdb fed the reads into MiXCR, producing one record per CDR3 protein. The repertoire holds about 240,000 distinct CDR3 sequences, with approximately 45% as singletons. The sample comprised sorted CD4+, CD8+, or CD8+CD57+ T cells (not recorded which) from PBMCs. The receptor source for this set is a human donor with aplastic anemia. Both conserved end residues are part of each CDR3. The order of the fields is V gene, J gene, clone size, D gene, CDR3 DNA, CDR3 protein. D genes are given only for firm matches. Only some rows state a clone size, as once, few, many or a class for expanded clones.

TRBV7-9,TRBJ2-5,many,TRBD1,TGTGCCAGCAGCCCCAGGGCAGGGGGCGCAGAGACCCAGTACTTC,CASSPRAGGAETQYF
TRBV2,TRBJ1-2,many,.,TGTGCCAGCATGGATACCTTTATTCTTAACTATGGCTACACCTTC,CASMDTFILNYGYTF
TRBV7-8,TRBJ1-5,.,.,TGTGCCAGCAGTTTAAGGGCAGCTTATAGCAATCAGCCCCAGCATTTT,CASSLRAAYSNQPQHF
TRBV24-1,TRBJ2-1,.,TRBD1,TGTGCCACCAGTGATTTGGGGCTCCAGGGGGCTGGAAATGAGCAGTTCTTC,CATSDLGLQGAGNEQFF
TRBV7-9,TRBJ2-1,many,TRBD1,TGTGCCAGCAGCGATGGACAGGGGGTCGATGAGCAGTTCTTC,CASSDGQGVDEQFF
TRBV27,TRBJ1-5,many,.,TGTGCCAGCAGTTTACGGGATAGCAATCAGCCCCAGCATTTT,CASSLRDSNQPQHF
TRBV2,TRBJ1-1,many,.,TGTGCCAGCAGGGGGATACCTGAAGCTTTCTTT,CASRGIPEAFF
TRBV30,TRBJ2-7,many,TRBD2,TGTGCCTGGAGTACTAGCGGACCGTACTACGAGCAGTACTTC,CAWSTSGPYYEQYF
TRBV7-9,TRBJ1-5,many,.,TGTGCCAGCAGCTCTCAGGGAGCGGGCAATCAGCCCCAGCATTTT,CASSSQGAGNQPQHF
TRBV19,TRBJ1-3,.,.,TGTGCCAGTAGCATGTCTATCTCTGGAAACACCATATATTTT,CASSMSISGNTIYF
TRBV27,TRBJ1-1,.,.,TGTGCCAGCAGTCTCACAGACGGATACACTGAAGCTTTCTTT,CASSLTDGYTEAFF
TRBV7-6,TRBJ1-1,many,.,TGTGCCAGCAGCCCAGCCGTCGTGGCTGAAGCTTTCTTT,CASSPAVVAEAFF
TRBV9,TRBJ2-7,many,TRBD2,TGTGCCAGCAGCGCGTGGGGGGGGGGTTACGAGCAGTACTTC,CASSAWGGGYEQYF
TRBV20-1,TRBJ2-7,many,.,TGCAGTGCTAGAGATTACATCGAGCAGTACTTC,CSARDYIEQYF
TRBV7-9,TRBJ1-4,many,.,TGTGCCAGCAGCACAACCGGGACCCGGGATGAAAAACTGTTTTTT,CASSTTGTRDEKLFF
TRBV2,TRBJ2-1,.,.,TGTGCCAGCAGCTCCACCGGGACGGGGTACAATGAGCAGTTCTTC,CASSSTGTGYNEQFF
TRBV27,TRBJ1-1,.,.,TGTGCCAGCAGTCTTAAGATAGGCACTGAAGCTTTCTTT,CASSLKIGTEAFF
TRBV19,TRBJ1-6,.,TRBD1,TGTGCCAGTAGTATATCGCCGGGACAGGGGACACCCCTCCACTTT,CASSISPGQGTPLHF
TRBV7-2,TRBJ2-1,.,.,TGTGCCAGCAGCTTAGTCCCCTGGGGCTCTCGGGAGTCCGAGCAGTTCTTC,CASSLVPWGSRESEQFF
TRBV9,TRBJ1-2,many,.,TGTGCCAGCAGCGGGGACATAACTAACTATGGCTACACCTTC,CASSGDITNYGYTF
TRBV7-3,TRBJ2-1,.,TRBD1,TGTGCCAGCAGCTCGCCGGGACAGGGGGCAAATGAGCAGTTCTTC,CASSSPGQGANEQFF
TRBV27,TRBJ2-7,few,TRBD1,TGTGCCAGTAACAGGGGTTACGAGCAGTACTTC,CASNRGYEQYF
TRBV7-2,TRBJ1-1,.,.,TGTGCCAGCAGCCTATACCAGGGCACTGAAGCTTTCTTT,CASSLYQGTEAFF
TRBV24-1,TRBJ2-3,once,TRBD2,TGTGCCACCAGTGCGGGGGGATCTAGCACAGATACGCAGTATTTT,CATSAGGSSTDTQYF
TRBV6-6,TRBJ2-3,.,TRBD1,TGTGCCAGCAGAGGGACAGAGAACACAGATACGCAGTATTTT,CASRGTENTDTQYF
TRBV15,TRBJ1-2,.,.,TGTGCCACCAGCAGAAGAGGTCGGTATGGCTACACCTTC,CATSRRGRYGYTF
TRBV5-5,TRBJ1-5,few,.,TGTGCCAGCAGCTTTAGGTCCGGTAGCAATCAGCCCCAGCATTTT,CASSFRSGSNQPQHF
TRBV24-1,TRBJ2-5,.,TRBD1,TGTGCCAGCGGGACAGGGGGTACCCAAGAGACCCAGTACTTC,CASGTGGTQETQYF
TRBV4-3,TRBJ1-5,.,.,TGCGCCAGCAGCCAATGGCGGGGGGCTGAGGGCAATCAGCCCCAGCATTTT,CASSQWRGAEGNQPQHF
TRBV19,TRBJ2-7,many,TRBD1,TGTGCCAGTAGTATTGGACAGGGAGTTTACGAGCAGTACTTC,CASSIGQGVYEQYF
TRBV9,TRBJ1-1,.,TRBD1,TGTGCCAGCAGCGTAGCTCCCCAGGGGGCCACTGAAGCTTTCTTT,CASSVAPQGATEAFF
TRBV10-3,TRBJ1-1,once,.,TGTGCCATCAGTGAGTCCCCAAGGGTGGGAAACACTGAAGCTTTCTTT,CAISESPRVGNTEAFF
TRBV7-6,TRBJ2-5,many,.,TGTGCCAGCAGCTTAGCTGCTGACTATCGGGGGGAGACCCAGTACTTC,CASSLAADYRGETQYF
TRBV5-8,TRBJ1-2,many,TRBD1,TGTGCCAGCAGCAGGGAGACAGGGTATCACTATGGCTACACCTTC,CASSRETGYHYGYTF
TRBV2,TRBJ1-1,.,.,TGTGCCAGCAAGGGGTGGTCGGCTGAAGCTTTCTTT,CASKGWSAEAFF
TRBV15,TRBJ2-7,.,.,TGTTCCACCAGCAGAGGTCAGGGCGGCTACGAGCAGTACTTC,CSTSRGQGGYEQYF
TRBV6-5,TRBJ2-2,.,.,TGTGCCAGCGAAAGGGGGGAGACTTCGAACACCGGGGAGCTGTTTTTT,CASERGETSNTGELFF
TRBV12-3/TRBV12-4,TRBJ2-7,.,.,TGTGCCAGCAGCAGCCAGCGGGCGAGCTCCTACGAGCAGTACTTC,CASSSQRASSYEQYF
TRBV7-3,TRBJ2-2,many,TRBD2,TGTGCCAGCAGACCCTCCGGGACTACCTCGAGCACCGGGGAGCTGTTTTTT,CASRPSGTTSSTGELFF
TRBV2,TRBJ1-3,many,.,TGTGCCAGCAGTGATTGGGAGGCCACGGCTGGAAACACCATATATTTT,CASSDWEATAGNTIYF
TRBV15,TRBJ1-1,.,.,TGTGCCACCAGCAGAGATGCTGCGGAATACACTGAAGCTTTCTTT,CATSRDAAEYTEAFF
TRBV29-1,TRBJ1-2,.,.,TGCAGCGTTCGATTGATGGGGGTTGGCTACACCTTC,CSVRLMGVGYTF
TRBV7-2,TRBJ2-5,many,TRBD2,TGTGCCAGCAGCTTATTAGCGGGGGGGTCACAAGAGACCCAGTACTTC,CASSLLAGGSQETQYF
TRBV9,TRBJ1-1,.,.,TGTGCCAGCAGGGAGGAGGGAAACAACACTGAAGCTTTCTTT,CASREEGNNTEAFF
TRBV29-1,TRBJ1-2,.,TRBD1,TGCAGCGCCGACAGGGCCGCCCAAGGCTACACCTTC,CSADRAAQGYTF
TRBV29-1,TRBJ2-7,once,TRBD2,TGCAGCGCCACCAGCAGTATTGGGCGGGGGGCCTACGAGCAGTACTTC,CSATSSIGRGAYEQYF
TRBV7-7,TRBJ2-5,once,.,TGTGCCAGCAGCTTAATTGAAGAGACCCAGTACTTC,CASSLIEETQYF
TRBV13,TRBJ1-1,many,.,TGTGCCAGCAGCCGCCCGGACAGAAACACTGAAGCTTTCTTT,CASSRPDRNTEAFF